This is a list of T cell receptor beta chains from one sample in a study of blood T cells in healthy people across ages. TCRdb used MiXCR to reprocess the 5' RACE reads, holding one entry per CDR3 protein. Here the sample spans about 680,000 distinct CDR3 sequences, around 49% being singletons. Sequencing used blood. The receptors shown here come from a woman aged 55-69 years in good health. The CDR3 runs from the conserved cysteine through the conserved F or W. D genes are given only for firm matches. For some rows the clone size is stated as once, few or many, or as a class when expanded; others skip it.

clone_size	v_call	cdr3_length	j_call	d_call	cdr3_aa	cdr3_nt
few	TRBV5-1	14	TRBJ1-2	TRBD1	CASSENGQGYGYTF	TGCGCCAGCAGCGAAAACGGACAGGGGTACGGCTACACCTTC
-	TRBV2	16	TRBJ2-1	-	CASSERGDGRYNEQFF	TGTGCCAGCAGTGAGAGGGGGGACGGGCGGTACAATGAGCAGTTCTTC
-	TRBV13	16	TRBJ2-1	-	CASTPGGFKSRGEQFF	TGTGCCAGCACTCCGGGTGGGTTCAAATCGAGAGGTGAGCAGTTCTTC
-	TRBV29-1	14	TRBJ2-6	-	CSVVVASGANVLTF	TGCAGCGTTGTCGTAGCCTCTGGGGCCAACGTCCTGACTTTC
-	TRBV6-2/TRBV6-3	15	TRBJ2-1	TRBD1	CASGTDGTGVSEQFF	TGTGCCAGCGGGACAGATGGGACAGGGGTTAGTGAGCAGTTCTTC
-	TRBV5-1	16	TRBJ1-2	TRBD1	CASAVQQGALNYGYTF	TGCGCCAGCGCCGTCCAACAGGGGGCTTTGAACTATGGCTACACCTTC
-	TRBV27	14	TRBJ2-7	-	CASSLQAGSYEQYF	TGTGCCAGCAGTTTACAAGCGGGTTCCTACGAGCAGTACTTC
-	TRBV2	15	TRBJ2-7	-	CASSEGQGGFYEQYF	TGTGCCAGCAGTGAGGGGCAGGGGGGTTTCTACGAGCAGTACTTC
-	TRBV5-1	14	TRBJ1-5	-	CASSLEAGYEPQHF	TGCGCCAGCAGCTTGGAGGCGGGGTACGAGCCCCAGCATTTT
-	TRBV20-1	15	TRBJ2-4	TRBD2	CSARAVAGARNIQYF	TGCAGTGCTAGAGCGGTAGCGGGAGCCCGGAACATTCAGTACTTC
few	TRBV20-1	14	TRBJ2-7	-	CSARSLVGIGEQYF	TGCAGTGCTAGATCTCTCGTGGGTATTGGCGAGCAGTACTTC
few	TRBV6-1	14	TRBJ1-5	TRBD1	CATNRGFGNQPQHF	TGTGCCACCAACAGGGGGTTCGGGAATCAGCCCCAGCATTTT
few	TRBV7-2	15	TRBJ1-2	-	CASSLGDQGPYGYTF	TGTGCCAGCAGCTTAGGGGACCAGGGGCCTTATGGCTACACCTTC
-	TRBV15	15	TRBJ2-5	TRBD1	CATSREATGVSTQYF	TGTGCCACCAGCAGAGAAGCAACAGGGGTTTCGACCCAGTACTTC
-	TRBV7-2	13	TRBJ2-3	-	CASSLAKINTQYF	TGTGCCAGCAGCTTAGCGAAGATTAATACGCAGTATTTT
few	TRBV4-3	15	TRBJ1-6	-	CASSQAVTVNSPLHF	TGCGCCAGCAGCCAAGCGGTGACAGTTAATTCACCCCTCCACTTT
once	TRBV7-6	15	TRBJ2-2	-	CASSLEGGGTGELFF	TGTGCCAGCAGCCTTGAAGGGGGGGGGACCGGGGAGCTGTTTTTT
-	TRBV3-1	17	TRBJ2-6	-	CASSPRSQGPGANVLTF	TGTGCCAGCAGCCCAAGAAGCCAGGGACCTGGGGCCAACGTCCTGACTTTC
-	TRBV9	15	TRBJ2-3	TRBD1	CASSGGQGRTDTQYF	TGTGCCAGCAGCGGGGGACAGGGAAGGACAGATACGCAGTATTTT
-	TRBV5-8	15	TRBJ2-3	-	CASSKGLLKGDTQYF	TGTGCCAGCAGCAAGGGACTTCTTAAAGGAGATACGCAGTATTTT
few	TRBV20-1	15	TRBJ1-1	TRBD1	CSADPGQGARTEAFF	TGCAGTGCTGACCCGGGACAGGGGGCCCGGACTGAAGCTTTCTTT
many	TRBV9	15	TRBJ2-1	TRBD2	CASSVSGSSYNEQFF	TGCGCCAGCAGCGTCAGCGGGAGCTCCTACAATGAGCAGTTCTTC
-	TRBV20-1	12	TRBJ2-7	-	CSARDGFYEQYF	TGCAGTGCTAGGGACGGATTCTACGAGCAGTACTTC
-	TRBV5-1	16	TRBJ2-7	TRBD2	CASSLDGLAENDEQYF	TGCGCCAGCAGCTTGGACGGACTAGCGGAAAATGACGAGCAGTACTTC
once	TRBV7-3	14	TRBJ1-1	-	CASSLLGRDTEAFF	TGTGCCAGCAGCCTCTTAGGGCGGGACACTGAAGCTTTCTTT
-	TRBV5-1	14	TRBJ2-7	-	CASSLAKGDYEQYF	TGCGCCAGCAGCTTGGCCAAGGGGGACTACGAGCAGTACTTC
-	TRBV30	11	TRBJ1-2	-	CAWRTGGGYTF	TGTGCCTGGAGGACGGGTGGTGGCTACACCTTC
few	TRBV20-1	14	TRBJ2-1	-	CSARDMTSYNEQFF	TGCAGTGCTAGAGATATGACGTCCTACAATGAGCAGTTCTTC
few	TRBV20-1	15	TRBJ2-1	-	CSARDQGGSYNEQFF	TGCAGTGCTAGAGACCAGGGGGGCTCCTACAATGAGCAGTTCTTC
-	TRBV5-6	14	TRBJ2-1	-	CASSLTRTNNEQFF	TGTGCCAGCAGCTTGACTAGAACTAACAATGAGCAGTTCTTC
-	TRBV6-2/TRBV6-3	12	TRBJ1-2	-	CASGTSNYGYTF	TGTGCCAGCGGCACCTCCAACTATGGCTACACCTTC
-	TRBV7-2	15	TRBJ2-1	TRBD2	CASSLIGTSKSEQFF	TGTGCCAGCAGCTTAATTGGGACTAGTAAAAGTGAGCAGTTCTTC
-	TRBV29-1	13	TRBJ2-7	TRBD1	CSAWTGNTYEQYF	TGCAGCGCTTGGACAGGGAATACCTACGAGCAGTACTTC
-	TRBV4-3	16	TRBJ2-2	-	CASSQQPGWGWGELFF	TGCGCCAGCAGCCAACAACCCGGGTGGGGTTGGGGGGAGCTGTTTTTT
few	TRBV5-1	16	TRBJ1-1	-	CASSLGLTNMVQGAFF	TGCGCCAGCAGCTTGGGACTCACGAATATGGTGCAGGGAGCTTTCTTT
-	TRBV29-1	13	TRBJ1-1	-	CSVKQDRNTEAFF	TGCAGCGTTAAACAGGATCGGAACACTGAAGCTTTCTTT
few	TRBV7-9	18	TRBJ2-5	TRBD2	CASSPRQSGLAEMETQYF	TGTGCCAGCAGCCCGCGACAAAGTGGCCTAGCGGAGATGGAGACCCAGTACTTC
-	TRBV6-5	16	TRBJ2-3	TRBD2	CASSHGLVGTKDTQYF	TGTGCCAGCAGTCACGGACTAGTGGGGACTAAAGATACGCAGTATTTT
few	TRBV5-1	14	TRBJ2-7	-	CASSLGDTVTEQYF	TGCGCCAGCAGCTTGGGAGACACGGTTACCGAGCAGTACTTC
few	TRBV14	13	TRBJ2-6	-	CAISSFGANVLTF	TGTGCCATCTCGTCCTTTGGGGCCAACGTCCTGACTTTC
few	TRBV10-2	17	TRBJ2-1	TRBD1	CASRRKGAVISYNEQFF	TGCGCCAGCAGAAGAAAGGGGGCGGTAATCTCCTACAATGAGCAGTTCTTC
few	TRBV5-1	14	TRBJ2-5	-	CASKGNRVRETQYF	TGCGCCAGCAAAGGTAATAGGGTTCGGGAGACCCAGTACTTC
-	TRBV29-1	14	TRBJ2-6	-	CSVVQAHGANVLTF	TGCAGCGTAGTACAGGCGCACGGGGCCAACGTCCTGACTTTC
-	TRBV10-3	14	TRBJ2-7	TRBD1	CAIRGTDSYNEQYF	TGTGCCATCAGGGGGACAGATTCCTACAATGAGCAGTACTTC
-	TRBV5-1	14	TRBJ2-3	-	CASSRSKLTDTQYF	TGCGCCAGCAGCCGGAGTAAACTCACAGATACGCAGTATTTT
few	TRBV5-1	15	TRBJ2-7	TRBD2	CASSPTGGSSYEQYF	TGTGCCAGCTCACCAACCGGGGGGAGCTCCTACGAGCAGTACTTC
few	TRBV7-2	15	TRBJ2-4	TRBD1	CASSGHRGRLDIQYF	TGTGCCAGCAGCGGCCACAGGGGGCGCTTGGACATTCAGTACTTC
few	TRBV6-5	14	TRBJ2-7	TRBD2	CAVYSSGRAYEQYF	TGTGCCGTCTACTCTAGCGGGAGGGCGTACGAGCAGTACTTC
-	TRBV18	16	TRBJ2-1	TRBD1	CASSPPPGQGNNEQFF	TGTGCCAGCTCACCGCCGCCGGGACAGGGTAACAATGAGCAGTTCTTC
many	TRBV20-1	14	TRBJ2-6	-	CSASPQAGANVLTF	TGCAGTGCTAGTCCACAGGCTGGGGCCAACGTCCTGACTTTC
-	TRBV7-7	17	TRBJ2-3	TRBD1	CASSLGGTGTGTDTQYF	TGTGCTAGCAGCCTCGGCGGGACAGGTACGGGCACAGATACGCAGTATTTT
-	TRBV6-6	13	TRBJ1-2	-	CTSSYSMVNGYTF	TGTACCAGCAGTTACTCGATGGTGAATGGCTACACCTTC
-	TRBV20-1	13	TRBJ2-1	-	CSADSSSYNEQFF	TGCAGTGCCGACAGCAGCTCCTACAATGAGCAGTTCTTC